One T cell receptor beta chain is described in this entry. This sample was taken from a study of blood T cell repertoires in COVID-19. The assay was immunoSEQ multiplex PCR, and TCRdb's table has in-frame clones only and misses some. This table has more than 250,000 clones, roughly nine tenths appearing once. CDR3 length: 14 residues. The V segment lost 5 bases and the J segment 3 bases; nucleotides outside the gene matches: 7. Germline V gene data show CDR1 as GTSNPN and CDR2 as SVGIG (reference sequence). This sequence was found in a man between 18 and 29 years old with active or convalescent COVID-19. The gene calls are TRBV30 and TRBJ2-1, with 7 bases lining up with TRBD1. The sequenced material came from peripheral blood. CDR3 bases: TGTGCCTGGGAACCCGGGACAGACTACAATGAGCAGTTCTTC. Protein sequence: CAWEPGTDYNEQFF.